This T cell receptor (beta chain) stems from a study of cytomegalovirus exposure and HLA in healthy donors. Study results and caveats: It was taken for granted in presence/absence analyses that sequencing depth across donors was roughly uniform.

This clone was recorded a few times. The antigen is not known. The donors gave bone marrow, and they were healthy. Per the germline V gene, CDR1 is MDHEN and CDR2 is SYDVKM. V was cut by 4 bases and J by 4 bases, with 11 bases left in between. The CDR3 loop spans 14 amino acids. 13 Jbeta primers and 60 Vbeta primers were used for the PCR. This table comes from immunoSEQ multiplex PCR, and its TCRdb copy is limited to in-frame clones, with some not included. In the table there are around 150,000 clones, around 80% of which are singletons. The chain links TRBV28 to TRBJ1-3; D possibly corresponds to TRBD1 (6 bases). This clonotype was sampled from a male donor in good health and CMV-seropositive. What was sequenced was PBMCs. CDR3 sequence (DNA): TGTGCCAGCAGTTCAGGGGTTCTCGGAAACACCATATATTTT. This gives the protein CASSSGVLGNTIYF.